These 3 T cell receptor beta chains were sequenced from one sample in a study of shared clonotypes between healthy human individuals. The assay was immunoSEQ multiplex PCR, and TCRdb's table has in-frame clones only and misses some. The profile shows roughly 2.2 million clones, 85% to 95% of them singletons. Sequencing was done on a sample of naive CD4+ T cells from PBMCs. The sample's subset: CD45RA+ positively selected. These TCRs come from a man younger than 30 in good health. Some clones in this sample may be carry-over from other donors' samples.

The gene calls are TRBV5-1 and TRBJ2-3; 7 nucleotides align to TRBD2. Trimming took 5 bases from V and 4 from J; bases not matched to a gene: 7. Germline V gene lookup returns CDR1 SGHRS and CDR2 YFSETQ. This CDR3 region has 14 residues. Here the CDR3 DNA reads TGCGCCAGCAGTCCTCTAGCGGAGGCAGATACGCAGTATTTT. Translation gives CASSPLAEADTQYF.

The chain joins TRBV18 to TRBJ2-1, with 7 bases matching TRBD2. V lost 3 bases, J lost 4 bases, and 3 bases stayed unmatched. Germline V gene data show CDR1 as KGHSH and CDR2 as LQKENI. The CDR3 totals 14 residues. The CDR3 DNA sequence: TGTGCCAGCTCACCGTTCGGGGGGTACAATGAGCAGTTCTTC. Translated, it gives CASSPFGGYNEQFF.

The chain uses TRBV10-1 and TRBJ2-1; TRBD2 aligns across 8 bases. V was pared by 4 bases and J by 4 bases, with 3 bases of the junction left unmatched. There are 14 residues in the CDR3. Germline V gene lookup returns CDR1 WNHNN and CDR2 SYGVQD (reference sequence). The CDR3 region has the DNA TGCGCCAGCAGTGCACTAGCGGAATACAATGAGCAGTTCTTC. This translates into CASSALAEYNEQFF.